This T cell receptor (beta chain) derives from a study of response to subunit inactivated influenza vaccine. Points from the study as a whole: Authors suggested that a seasonal influenza vaccination recruits few new T cells each time.

One entry per CDR3 protein, called by TCRdb with MiXCR from the RT-PCR reads. The data hold 650,000 to 700,000 distinct CDR3 sequences, with approximately 14% observed a single time. The CDR3 consists of 15 residues. The germline gives CDR1 SGHRS, CDR2 YFSETQ. Trimming pared 0 bases from V and 0 bases from J, leaving 8 bases between. A word on this clonotype: Its antigen is undetermined.

This clonotype originated in a man aged 45 to 65 who received an inactivated influenza vaccine. Material: PBMCs from blood, obtained 11 to 12 days after vaccination. This chain links TRBV5-1 with TRBJ2-3; D gene uncertain. CDR3 residues: CASSLGVESTDTQYF. The CDR3 bases are TGCGCCAGCAGCTTGGGAGTAGAGAGCACAGATACGCAGTATTTT. Based on the CDR3 plus reference TRBV5-1 and TRBJ2-3, the full variable domain is KAGVTQTPRYLIKTRGQQVTLSCSPISGHRSVSWYQQTPGQGLQFLFEYFSETQRNKGNFPGRFSGRQFSNSRSEMNVSTLELGDSALYLCASSLGVESTDTQYFGPGTRLTVL.